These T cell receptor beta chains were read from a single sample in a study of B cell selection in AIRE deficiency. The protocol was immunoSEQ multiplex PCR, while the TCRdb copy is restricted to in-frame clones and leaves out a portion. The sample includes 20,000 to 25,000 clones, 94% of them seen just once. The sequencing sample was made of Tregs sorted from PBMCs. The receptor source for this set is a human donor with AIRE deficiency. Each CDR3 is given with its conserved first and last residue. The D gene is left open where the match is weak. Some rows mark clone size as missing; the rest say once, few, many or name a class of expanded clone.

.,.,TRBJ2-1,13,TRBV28,TGTGCCAGCGCCACAGGGGGGGTTAATGAGCAGTTCTTC,CASATGGVNEQFF
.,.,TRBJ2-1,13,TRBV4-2,TGTGCCAGCAGCCAAGATTCGGCGGAAAGGCAGTTCTTC,CASSQDSAERQFF
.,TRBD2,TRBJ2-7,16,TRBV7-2,TGTGCCAGCAGCTTCTCACTAGCGACTTCCTCCTACGAGCAGTACTTC,CASSFSLATSSYEQYF
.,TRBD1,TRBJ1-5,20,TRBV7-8,TGTGCCAGCAGCTTAGTGGTTAGGACAGGACTCGAGAATGGCAATCAGCCCCAGCATTTT,CASSLVVRTGLENGNQPQHF
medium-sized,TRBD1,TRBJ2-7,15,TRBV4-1,TGCGCCAGCAGCCAAGCGGACAGGGTCTTGATCGAGCAGTACTTC,CASSQADRVLIEQYF
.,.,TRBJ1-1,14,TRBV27,TGTGCCAGCAGTGAGATTAGGGGGTTGTCGGTGGCTTTCTTT,CASSEIRGLSVAFF
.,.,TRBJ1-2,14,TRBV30,TGTGCCTGGAGTGCCCTACGGGGGGCGGATGGCTACACCTTC,CAWSALRGADGYTF
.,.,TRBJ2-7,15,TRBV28,TGTGCCAGCAGTTTAGGGGGGACCGGGGAGTACGAGCAGTACTTC,CASSLGGTGEYEQYF
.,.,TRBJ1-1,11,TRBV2,TGTGCCAGCAGGGGTTACACTGAAGCTTTCTTT,CASRGYTEAFF
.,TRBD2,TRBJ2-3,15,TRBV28,TGTGCCAGCACGATTGGCGGGAGTATTGGCGGTACGCAGTATTTT,CASTIGGSIGGTQYF
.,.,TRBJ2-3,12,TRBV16,TGTGCCAGCAGCCAATCTTCAGATACGCAGTATTTT,CASSQSSDTQYF
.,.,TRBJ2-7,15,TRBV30,TGTGCCTGGAGGGGTCACGAGGGTAGGAGATACGAGCAGTACTTC,CAWRGHEGRRYEQYF
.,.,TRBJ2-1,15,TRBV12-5,TGTGCTAGTGGTTTCGTTCCGGGCCTAGGGGCTGAGCAGTTCTTC,CASGFVPGLGAEQFF
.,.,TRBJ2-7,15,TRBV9,TGTGCCAGCAGCGTAGGGGGGGAAGGGGTGTACGAGCAGTACTTC,CASSVGGEGVYEQYF
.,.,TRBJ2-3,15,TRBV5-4,TGTGCCAGCAGCTTTTCCCTCAGGGGGGAGGATACGCAGTATTTT,CASSFSLRGEDTQYF
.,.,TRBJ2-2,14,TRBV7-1,TGTGCCAGCAGCTTAGGGCAGAACACCGGGGAGCTGTTTTTT,CASSLGQNTGELFF
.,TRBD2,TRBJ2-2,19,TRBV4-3,TGCGCCAGCAGCCAAGATCCAGCGGGAGGGCCCCTTTACATCGGGGAGCTGTTTTTT,CASSQDPAGGPLYIGELFF
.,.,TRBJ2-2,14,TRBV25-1,TGTGCCAGCAGAAGGCTCGTGAACACCGGGGAGCTGTTTTTT,CASRRLVNTGELFF
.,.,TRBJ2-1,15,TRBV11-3,TGTGCCAGCAGCTTAGACTACCGCTCCTACAATGAGCAGTTCTTC,CASSLDYRSYNEQFF
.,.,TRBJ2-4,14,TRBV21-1,TGTGCCAGCAGAACCGGGGAGGCCAAAAACATTCAGTACTTC,CASRTGEAKNIQYF
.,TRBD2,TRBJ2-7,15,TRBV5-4,TGTGCCAGCAGCTTGGGGGGGACTAGTTCTTACGAGCAGTACTTC,CASSLGGTSSYEQYF
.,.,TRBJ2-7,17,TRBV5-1,TGCGCCAGCAGCTTTGCAGTATTTGGGGAAAGGGTGGAGGGGCAGTACTTC,CASSFAVFGERVEGQYF
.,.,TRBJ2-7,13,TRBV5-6,TGTGCCAGCAGCTTGGTTGGGGGCGGCGAGCAGTACTTC,CASSLVGGGEQYF
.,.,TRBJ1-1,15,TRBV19,TGTGCCAGTAGTATAGGCGGCCACATGAACACTGAAGCTTTCTTT,CASSIGGHMNTEAFF
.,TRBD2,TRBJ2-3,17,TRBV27,TGTGCCAGCAGCCACATTCGTCTAGCGGGAGTGTCACATACGCAGTATTTT,CASSHIRLAGVSHTQYF
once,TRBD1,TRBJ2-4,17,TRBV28,TGTGCCAGCAGTCACCTGGGGACAGGGAGAACCAAAAACATTCAGTACTTC,CASSHLGTGRTKNIQYF
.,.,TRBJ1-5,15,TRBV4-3,TGCGCCAGCAGCCTCACAGCGCAGGGGTCTCAGCCCCAGCATTTT,CASSLTAQGSQPQHF
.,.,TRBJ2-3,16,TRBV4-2,TGTGCCAGCAGCCAAGGGGGCGGGACCGGGGGAGATACGCAGTATTTT,CASSQGGGTGGDTQYF
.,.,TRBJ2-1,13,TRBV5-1,TGCGCCAGCAGCTCCTTAGAGGTCTATGAGCAGTTCTTC,CASSSLEVYEQFF
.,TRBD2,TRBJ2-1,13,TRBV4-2,TGTGCCAGCAGCCGACTAGCGGACAATGAGCAGTTCTTC,CASSRLADNEQFF
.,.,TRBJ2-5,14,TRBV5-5,TGTGCCAGCAGCTTGTCCTCAGGGTTGGAGACCCAGTACTTC,CASSLSSGLETQYF
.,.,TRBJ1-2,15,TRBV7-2,TGTGCCAGCAGCCCGCCGCGAGGGGCCAACTATGGCTACACCTTC,CASSPPRGANYGYTF
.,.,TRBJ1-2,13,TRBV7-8,TGTGCCAGCAGTTCTGACTTCTACTATGGCTACACCTTC,CASSSDFYYGYTF
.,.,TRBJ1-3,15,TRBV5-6,TGTGCCAGCAGCCCGAGCCCTAGCTCTGGAAACACCATATATTTT,CASSPSPSSGNTIYF
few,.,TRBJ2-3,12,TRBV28,TGTGCACTTTTTGATACAATGGCGGGATGGTATTTT,CALFDTMAGWYF
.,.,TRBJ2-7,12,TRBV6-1,TGTGCCAGCAGTGACAGGGTCCACGAGCAGTACTTC,CASSDRVHEQYF
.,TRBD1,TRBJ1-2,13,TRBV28,TGTGCCAGCAGACACAGGGGTAACTATGGCTACACCTTC,CASRHRGNYGYTF
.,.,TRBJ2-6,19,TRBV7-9,TGTGCCAGCAGCCCCCGGTTGAGGACGGGACCCTCTGGGGCCAACGTCCTGACTTTC,CASSPRLRTGPSGANVLTF
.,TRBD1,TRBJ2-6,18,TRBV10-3,TGTGCCATCAGGGGACAGGGCGGGCGGGTAGATGGGGCCAACGTCCTGACTTTC,CAIRGQGGRVDGANVLTF
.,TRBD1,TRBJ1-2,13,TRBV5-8,TGTGCCAGCAGCTTAGACAGGGACTATGGCTACACCTTC,CASSLDRDYGYTF
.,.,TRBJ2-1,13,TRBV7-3,TGTGCCAGCAGCTCCCAGGGGCTCCATGAGCAGTTCTTC,CASSSQGLHEQFF
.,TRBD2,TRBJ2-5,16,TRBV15,TGTGCCACCAGCAGATCCGGACTAGGAGGGCAAGAGACCCAGTACTTC,CATSRSGLGGQETQYF
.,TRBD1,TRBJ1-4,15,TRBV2,TGTGCCAGCAGGCCCCCTGCAGGACAGGGGGGAAAACTGTTTTTT,CASRPPAGQGGKLFF
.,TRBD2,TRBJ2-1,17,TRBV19,TGTGCCAGTAGTATAGTTCGACTAGCGGGAGTTTCAAATGAGCAGTTCTTC,CASSIVRLAGVSNEQFF
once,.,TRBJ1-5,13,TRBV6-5,TGTGCCAGCAGTTACAGGGGAGATCAGCCCCAGCATTTT,CASSYRGDQPQHF
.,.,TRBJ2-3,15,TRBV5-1,TGCGCCAGCAGCTTGGGGGCTATAAAGTTAGATACGCAGTATTTT,CASSLGAIKLDTQYF
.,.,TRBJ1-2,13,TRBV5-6,TGTGCCAGCACCGCGGGGGGGGGCTATGGCTACACCTTC,CASTAGGGYGYTF
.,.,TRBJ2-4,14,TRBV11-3,TGTGCCAGCACTACAAGAGAGAACTTAAACATTCAGTACTTC,CASTTRENLNIQYF
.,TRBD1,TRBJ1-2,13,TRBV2,TGTGCCAGCAGGGCTGGGACAGGGGATAGCTACACCTTC,CASRAGTGDSYTF
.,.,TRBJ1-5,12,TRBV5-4,TGTGCCAGCAGCTTGGTCGGGCAGCCCCAGCATTTT,CASSLVGQPQHF